This T cell receptor (beta chain) was identified in a study of T cell repertoires in cytomegalovirus infection. Whole-study context: Signatures in public TCR beta sequences pointed to both CMV infection and matching HLA type. The study's findings and limits: The ex vivo response was dominated by HLA-C-restricted CMV-specific TCR beta clonotypes. Cumulative frequency of public TCR beta families picked out carriers of CMV plus the relevant HLA.

The CDR3 consists of 17 residues. CDR1 is SGHVS and CDR2 is FNYEAQ in the germline V gene. V lost 4 bases, J lost 0 bases, and 16 bases lay in between. In regard to this clonotype: The antigen is unknown.

TCRdb independently ran MiXCR on the reads; one entry per CDR3 protein. This table holds approximately 73,000 distinct CDR3 sequences, roughly 39% found once. The chain has TRBV7-6 and TRBJ2-4; the D is unclear. This sample comprised CD8+ T cells from cultured PBMCs, obtained from culture after CMV antigen stimulation. This TCR was sampled from a human donor in good health (CMV status not recorded). Some clones in this sample may be carry-over from other donors' samples. CDR3 nucleotides: TGTGCCAGCAGCTCTAAGCCCCCTTGGGAAGCCAAAAACATTCAGTACTTC. Protein: CASSSKPPWEAKNIQYF.